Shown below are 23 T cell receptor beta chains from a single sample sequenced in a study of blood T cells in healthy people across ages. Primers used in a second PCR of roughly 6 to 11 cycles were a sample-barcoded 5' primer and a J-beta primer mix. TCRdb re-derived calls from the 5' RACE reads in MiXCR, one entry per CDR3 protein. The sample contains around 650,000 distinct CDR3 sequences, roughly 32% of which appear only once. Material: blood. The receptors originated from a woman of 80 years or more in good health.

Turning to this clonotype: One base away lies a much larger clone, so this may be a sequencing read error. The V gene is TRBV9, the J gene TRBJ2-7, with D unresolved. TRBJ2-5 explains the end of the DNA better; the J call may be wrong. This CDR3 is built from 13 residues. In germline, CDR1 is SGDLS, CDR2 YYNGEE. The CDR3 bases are TGTGCCAGCAGCGACGCATTGGGGGAGACCCAGTACTTC. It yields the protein CASSDALGETQYF.

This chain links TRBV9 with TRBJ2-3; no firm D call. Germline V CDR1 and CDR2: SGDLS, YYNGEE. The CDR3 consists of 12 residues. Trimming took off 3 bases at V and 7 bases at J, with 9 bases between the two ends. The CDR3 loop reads CASSGVGYTQYF. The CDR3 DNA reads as TGTGCCAGCAGCGGGGTTGGGTATACGCAGTATTTT.

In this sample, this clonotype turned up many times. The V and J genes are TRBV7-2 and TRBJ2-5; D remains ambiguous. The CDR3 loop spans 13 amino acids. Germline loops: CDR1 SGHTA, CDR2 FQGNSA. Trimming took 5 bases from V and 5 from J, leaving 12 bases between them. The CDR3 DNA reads TGTGCCAGCAGCCTTATGTCGGTGGAGACCCAGTACTTC. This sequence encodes CASSLMSVETQYF.

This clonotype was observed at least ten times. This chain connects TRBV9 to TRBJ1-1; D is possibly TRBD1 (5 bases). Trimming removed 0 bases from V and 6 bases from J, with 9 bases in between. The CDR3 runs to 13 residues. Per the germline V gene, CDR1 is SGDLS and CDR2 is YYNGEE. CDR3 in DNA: TGTGCCAGCAGCGTAGCAGGGAGCGCTGAAGCTTTCTTT. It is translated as CASSVAGSAEAFF.

In nucleotides, the CDR3 is TGCGCCAGCAGCCTAGATAACCCCGCTGGGTCCGGTGAGCAGTTCTTC. The encoded protein is CASSLDNPAGSGEQFF. The chain combines TRBV5-1 with TRBJ2-1; D remains ambiguous. The CDR3 has 16 residues. V was pared by 4 bases and J by 9 bases, with 23 bases between. Germline V gene data show CDR1 as SGHRS and CDR2 as YFSETQ.

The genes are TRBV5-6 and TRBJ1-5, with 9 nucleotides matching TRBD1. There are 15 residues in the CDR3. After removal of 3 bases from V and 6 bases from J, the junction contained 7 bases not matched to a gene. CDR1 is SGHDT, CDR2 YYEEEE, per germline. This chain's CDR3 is CASSSTGGVLQPQHF. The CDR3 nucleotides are TGTGCCAGCAGCTCGACAGGGGGAGTTCTTCAGCCCCAGCATTTT.

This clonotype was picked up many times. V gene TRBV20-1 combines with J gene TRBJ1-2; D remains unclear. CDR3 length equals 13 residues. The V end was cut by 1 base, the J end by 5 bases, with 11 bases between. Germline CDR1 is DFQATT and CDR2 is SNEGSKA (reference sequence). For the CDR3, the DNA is TGCAGTGCTAGAGTCGGAGGAGGATATGGCTACACCTTC. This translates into CSARVGGGYGYTF.

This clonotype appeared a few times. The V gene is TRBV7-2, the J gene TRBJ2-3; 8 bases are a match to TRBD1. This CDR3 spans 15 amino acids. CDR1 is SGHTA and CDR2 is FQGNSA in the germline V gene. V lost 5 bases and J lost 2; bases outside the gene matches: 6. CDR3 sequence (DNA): TGTGCCAGCAGCGTTCAGGGGGCTTTCACAGATACGCAGTATTTT. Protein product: CASSVQGAFTDTQYF. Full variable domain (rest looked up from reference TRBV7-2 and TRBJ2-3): GAGVSQSPSNKVTEKGKDVELRCDPISGHTALYWYRQSLGQGLEFLIYFQGNSAPDKSGLPSDRFSAERTGGSVSTLTIQRTQQEDSAVYLCASSVQGAFTDTQYFGPGTRLTVL.

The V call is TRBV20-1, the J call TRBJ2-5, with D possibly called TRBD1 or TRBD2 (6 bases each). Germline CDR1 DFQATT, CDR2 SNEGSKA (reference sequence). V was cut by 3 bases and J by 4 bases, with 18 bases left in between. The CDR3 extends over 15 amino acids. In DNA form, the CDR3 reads TGCAGTGCTAGCCCAGGGGCAGGAGGGAGAGAGACCCAGTACTTC. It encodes CSASPGAGGRETQYF.

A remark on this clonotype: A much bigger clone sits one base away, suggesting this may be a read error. This chain's CDR3 is CASLPGQGNHEQYF. CDR3 sequence (DNA): TGTGCCAGCCTTCCGGGACAGGGGAACCATGAGCAGTACTTC. The chain has TRBV7-2 and TRBJ2-5; 10 nucleotides line up with TRBD1. The CDR3 has 14 residues. Germline V lookup: CDR1 SGHTA, CDR2 FQGNSA. The junction had 14 bases not matched to a gene; V was cut back by 8 bases and J by 11 bases. The full variable domain, rest sourced from reference TRBV7-2 and TRBJ2-5, is GAGVSQSPSNKVTEKGKDVELRCDPISGHTALYWYRQSLGQGLEFLIYFQGNSAPDKSGLPSDRFSAERTGGSVSTLTIQRTQQEDSAVYLCASLPGQGNHEQYFGPGTRLLVL.

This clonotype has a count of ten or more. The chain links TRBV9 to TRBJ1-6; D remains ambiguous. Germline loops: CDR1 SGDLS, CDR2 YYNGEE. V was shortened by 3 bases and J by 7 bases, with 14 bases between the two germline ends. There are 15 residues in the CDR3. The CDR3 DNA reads TGTGCCAGCAGCGCGGACCCTTTTGGGAATTCACCCCTCCACTTT. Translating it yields CASSADPFGNSPLHF.

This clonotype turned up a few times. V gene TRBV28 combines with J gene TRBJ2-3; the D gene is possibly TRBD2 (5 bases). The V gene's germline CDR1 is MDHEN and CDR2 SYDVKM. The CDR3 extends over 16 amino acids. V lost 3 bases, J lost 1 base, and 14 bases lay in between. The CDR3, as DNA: TGTGCCAGCAGTTTTCTCGCGGGCCGAGGCACAGATACGCAGTATTTT. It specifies CASSFLAGRGTDTQYF.

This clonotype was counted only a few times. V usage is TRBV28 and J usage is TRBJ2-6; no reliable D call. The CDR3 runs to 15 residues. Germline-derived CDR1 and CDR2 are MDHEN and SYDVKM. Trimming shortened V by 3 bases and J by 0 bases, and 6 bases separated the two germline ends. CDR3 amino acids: CASSFDDSGANVLTF. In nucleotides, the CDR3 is TGTGCCAGCAGTTTCGACGACTCTGGGGCCAACGTCCTGACTTTC. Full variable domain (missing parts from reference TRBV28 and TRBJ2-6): DVKVTQSSRYLVKRTGEKVFLECVQDMDHENMFWYRQDPGLGLRLIYFSYDVKMKEKGDIPEGYSVSREKKERFSLILESASTNQTSMYLCASSFDDSGANVLTFGAGSRLTVL.

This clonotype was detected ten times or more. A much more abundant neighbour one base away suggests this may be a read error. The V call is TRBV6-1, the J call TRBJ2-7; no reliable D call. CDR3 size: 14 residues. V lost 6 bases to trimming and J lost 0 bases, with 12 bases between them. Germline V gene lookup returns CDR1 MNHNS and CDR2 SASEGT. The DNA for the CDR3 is TGTGCCAGCAGGGAACTGAGGAGCTCCTACGAGCAGTACTTC. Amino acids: CASRELRSSYEQYF.

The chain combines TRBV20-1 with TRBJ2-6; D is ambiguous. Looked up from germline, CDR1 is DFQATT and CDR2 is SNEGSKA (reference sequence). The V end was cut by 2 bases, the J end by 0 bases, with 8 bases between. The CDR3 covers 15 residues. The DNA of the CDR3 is TGCAGTGCTAGACGCGCCAACTCTGGGGCCAACGTCCTGACTTTC. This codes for CSARRANSGANVLTF.

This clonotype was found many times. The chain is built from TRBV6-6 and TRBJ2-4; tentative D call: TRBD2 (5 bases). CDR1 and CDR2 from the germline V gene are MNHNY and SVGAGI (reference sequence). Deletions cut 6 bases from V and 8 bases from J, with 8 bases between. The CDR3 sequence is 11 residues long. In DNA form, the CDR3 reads TGTGCCAGCAGACTAGGAGACATTCAGTACTTC. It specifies CASRLGDIQYF.

CDR3 sequence: CASDPQDRGGRETQYF. CDR3 sequence (DNA): TGTGCCAGCGACCCCCAGGACAGGGGAGGGCGAGAGACCCAGTACTTC. The chain employs TRBV7-9 and TRBJ2-7; the match to TRBD1 covers 9 bases. The tail of the sequence fits TRBJ2-5 better, so the J call may be wrong. This CDR3 spans 16 amino acids. The germline CDR1 and CDR2 sequences are SEHNR and FQNEAQ (reference sequence).

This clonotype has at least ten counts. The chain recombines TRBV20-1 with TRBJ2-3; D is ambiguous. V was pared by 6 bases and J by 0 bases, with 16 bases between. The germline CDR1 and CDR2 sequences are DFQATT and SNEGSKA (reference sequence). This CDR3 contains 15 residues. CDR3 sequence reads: CSAPSAAASTDTQYF. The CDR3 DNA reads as TGCAGTGCCCCCTCGGCGGCAGCGAGCACAGATACGCAGTATTTT.

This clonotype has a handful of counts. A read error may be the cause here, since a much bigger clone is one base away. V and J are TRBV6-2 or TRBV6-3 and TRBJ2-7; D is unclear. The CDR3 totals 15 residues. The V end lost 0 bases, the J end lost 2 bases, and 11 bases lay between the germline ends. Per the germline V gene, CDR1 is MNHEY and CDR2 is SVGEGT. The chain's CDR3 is CASSYSTLWPYEQYV. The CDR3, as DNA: TGTGCCAGCAGTTACTCGACCCTGTGGCCCTACGAGCAGTACGTC.

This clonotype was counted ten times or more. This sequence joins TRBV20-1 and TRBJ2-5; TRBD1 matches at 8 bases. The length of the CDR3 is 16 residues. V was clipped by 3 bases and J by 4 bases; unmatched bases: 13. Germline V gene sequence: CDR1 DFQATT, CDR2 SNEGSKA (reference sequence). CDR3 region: CSASAWVGQGGETQYF. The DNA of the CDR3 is TGCAGTGCTAGCGCGTGGGTCGGACAGGGCGGAGAGACCCAGTACTTC.

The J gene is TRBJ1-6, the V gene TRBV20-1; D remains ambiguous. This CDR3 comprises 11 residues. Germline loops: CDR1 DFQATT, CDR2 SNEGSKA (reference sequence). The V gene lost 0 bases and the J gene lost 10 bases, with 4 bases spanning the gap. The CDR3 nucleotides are TGCAGTGCTAGAGAGGGGTCACCCCTCCACTTT. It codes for CSAREGSPLHF.

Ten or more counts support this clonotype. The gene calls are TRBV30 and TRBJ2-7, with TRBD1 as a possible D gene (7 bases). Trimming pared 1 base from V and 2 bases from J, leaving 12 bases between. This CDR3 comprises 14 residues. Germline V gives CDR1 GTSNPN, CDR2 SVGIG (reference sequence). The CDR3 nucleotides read TGTGCCTGGAGTGCACTCAGGGGGGCCTACGAGCAGTACTTC. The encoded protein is CAWSALRGAYEQYF.

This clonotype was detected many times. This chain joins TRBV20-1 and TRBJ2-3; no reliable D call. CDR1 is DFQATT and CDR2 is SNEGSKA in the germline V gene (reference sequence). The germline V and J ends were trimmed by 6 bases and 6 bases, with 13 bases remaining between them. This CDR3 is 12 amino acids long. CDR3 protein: CSAGPSTDTQYF. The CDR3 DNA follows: TGCAGTGCCGGTCCCTCCACGGATACGCAGTATTTT.